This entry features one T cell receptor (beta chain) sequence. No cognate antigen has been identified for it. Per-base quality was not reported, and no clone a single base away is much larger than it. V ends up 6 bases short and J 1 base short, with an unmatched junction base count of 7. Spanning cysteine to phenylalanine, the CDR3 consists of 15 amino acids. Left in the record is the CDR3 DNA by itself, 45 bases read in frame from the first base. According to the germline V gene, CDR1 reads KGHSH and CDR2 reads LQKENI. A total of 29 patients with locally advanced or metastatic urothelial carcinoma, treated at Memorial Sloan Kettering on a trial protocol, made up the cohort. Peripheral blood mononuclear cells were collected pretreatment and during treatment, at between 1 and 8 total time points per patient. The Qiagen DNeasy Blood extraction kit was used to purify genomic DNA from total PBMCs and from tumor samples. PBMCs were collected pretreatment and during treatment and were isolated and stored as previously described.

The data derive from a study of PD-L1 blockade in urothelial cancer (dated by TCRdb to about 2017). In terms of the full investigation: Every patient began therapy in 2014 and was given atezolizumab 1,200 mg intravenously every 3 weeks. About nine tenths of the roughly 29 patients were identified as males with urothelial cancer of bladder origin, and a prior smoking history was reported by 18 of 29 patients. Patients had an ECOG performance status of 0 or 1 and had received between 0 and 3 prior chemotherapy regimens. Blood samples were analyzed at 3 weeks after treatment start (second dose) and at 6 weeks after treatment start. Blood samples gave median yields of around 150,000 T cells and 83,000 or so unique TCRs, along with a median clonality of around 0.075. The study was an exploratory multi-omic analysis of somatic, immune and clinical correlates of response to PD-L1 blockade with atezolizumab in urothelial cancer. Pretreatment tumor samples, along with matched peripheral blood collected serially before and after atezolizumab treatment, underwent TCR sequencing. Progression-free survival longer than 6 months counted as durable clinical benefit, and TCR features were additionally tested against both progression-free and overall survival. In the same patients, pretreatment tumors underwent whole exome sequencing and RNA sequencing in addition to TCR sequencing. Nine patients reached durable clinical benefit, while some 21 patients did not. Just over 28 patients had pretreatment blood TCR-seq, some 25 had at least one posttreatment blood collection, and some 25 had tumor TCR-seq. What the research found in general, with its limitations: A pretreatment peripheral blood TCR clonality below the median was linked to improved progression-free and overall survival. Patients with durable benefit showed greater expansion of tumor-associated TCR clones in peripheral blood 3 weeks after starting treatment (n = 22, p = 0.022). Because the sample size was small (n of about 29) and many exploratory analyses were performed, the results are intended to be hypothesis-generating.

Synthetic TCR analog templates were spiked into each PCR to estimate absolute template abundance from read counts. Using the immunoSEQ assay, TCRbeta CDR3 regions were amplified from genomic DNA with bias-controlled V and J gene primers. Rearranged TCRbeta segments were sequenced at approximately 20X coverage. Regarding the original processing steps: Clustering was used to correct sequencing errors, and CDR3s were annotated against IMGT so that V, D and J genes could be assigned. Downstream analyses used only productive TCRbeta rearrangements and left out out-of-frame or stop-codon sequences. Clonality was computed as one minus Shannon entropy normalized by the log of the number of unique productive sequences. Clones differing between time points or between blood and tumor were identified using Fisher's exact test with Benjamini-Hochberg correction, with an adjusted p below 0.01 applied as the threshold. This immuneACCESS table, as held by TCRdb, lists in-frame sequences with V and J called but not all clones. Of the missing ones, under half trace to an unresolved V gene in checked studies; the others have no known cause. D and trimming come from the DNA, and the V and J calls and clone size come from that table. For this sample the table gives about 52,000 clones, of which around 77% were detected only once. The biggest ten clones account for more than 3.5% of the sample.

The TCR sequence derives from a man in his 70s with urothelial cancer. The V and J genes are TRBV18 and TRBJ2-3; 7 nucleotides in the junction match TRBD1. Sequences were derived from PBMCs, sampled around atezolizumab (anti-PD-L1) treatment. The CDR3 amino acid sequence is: CASSLSGTGTDTQYF. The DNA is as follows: TGTGCCAGCTCGCTATCCGGGACAGGCACAGATACGCAGTATTTT.